The source of this T cell receptor beta chain is a study of blood T cell repertoires in COVID-19. The length of the CDR3 is 17 residues. The germline CDR1 and CDR2 sequences are MGHRA and YSYEKL. V shed 0 bases, J shed 5 bases, and the junction held 9 bases outside the gene matches. Profiling relied on immunoSEQ multiplex PCR, and the TCRdb table lists in-frame clones only, not all of them. The table shows 250,000 to 300,000 clones, with approximately 87% occurring only once. This TCR was recovered from a man aged 55 to 70 who had recovered from COVID-19. Source material: peripheral blood. J is TRBJ2-5 and V is TRBV4-1, with 10 positions matching TRBD2. CDR3 sequence: CASSQETGTSAEETQYF. Here the CDR3 DNA reads TGCGCCAGCAGCCAAGAGACCGGGACTAGCGCGGAGGAGACCCAGTACTTC.